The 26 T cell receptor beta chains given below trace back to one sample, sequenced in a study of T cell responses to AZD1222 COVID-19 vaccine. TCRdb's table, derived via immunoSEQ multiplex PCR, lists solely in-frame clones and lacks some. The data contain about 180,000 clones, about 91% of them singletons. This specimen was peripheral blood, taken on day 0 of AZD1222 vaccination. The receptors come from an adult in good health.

This CDR3 reads CASSPATGGSNEKLFF. CDR3 coding DNA: TGTGCCAGCAGCCCAGCGACGGGCGGTTCTAATGAAAAACTGTTTTTT. The gene calls are TRBV3-1 (or the pseudogene TRBV3-2) and TRBJ1-4; D ambiguous. Germline CDR1 LGHDT, CDR2 YNNKEL (reference sequence). The CDR3 has 16 residues. V was trimmed by 4 bases and J by 3 bases, leaving 15 bases between them.

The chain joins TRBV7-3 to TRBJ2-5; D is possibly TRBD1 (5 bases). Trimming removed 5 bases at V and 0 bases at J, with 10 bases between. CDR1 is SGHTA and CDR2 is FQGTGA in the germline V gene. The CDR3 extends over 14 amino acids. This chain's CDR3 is CASSATGYQETQYF. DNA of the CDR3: TGTGCCAGCAGCGCAACAGGCTACCAAGAGACCCAGTACTTC.

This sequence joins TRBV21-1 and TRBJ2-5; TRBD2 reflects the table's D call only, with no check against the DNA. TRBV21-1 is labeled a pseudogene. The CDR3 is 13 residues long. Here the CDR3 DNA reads TGTGCCAGCACCGAGTGCCCTTTGGTGACCCAGTACTTC. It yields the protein CASTECPLVTQYF.

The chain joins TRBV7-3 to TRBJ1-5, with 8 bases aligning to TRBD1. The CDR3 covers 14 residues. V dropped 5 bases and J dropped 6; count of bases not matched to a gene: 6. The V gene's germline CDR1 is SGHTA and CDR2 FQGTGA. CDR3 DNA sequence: TGTGCCAGCAGCCTCACAGGGGGAAGTCAGCCCCAGCATTTT. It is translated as CASSLTGGSQPQHF.

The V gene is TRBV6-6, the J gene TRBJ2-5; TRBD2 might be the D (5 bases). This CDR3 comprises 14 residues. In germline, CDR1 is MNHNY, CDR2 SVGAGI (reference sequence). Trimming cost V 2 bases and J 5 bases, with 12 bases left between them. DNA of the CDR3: TGTGCCAGCAGTTACGCTAGCCGTACGGAGACCCAGTACTTC. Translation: CASSYASRTETQYF.

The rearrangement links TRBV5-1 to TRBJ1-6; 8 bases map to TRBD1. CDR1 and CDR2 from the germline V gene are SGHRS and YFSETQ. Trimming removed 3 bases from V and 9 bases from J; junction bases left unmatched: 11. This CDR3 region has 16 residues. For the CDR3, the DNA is TGCGCCAGCAGCTCTTCTGGACAGGGCGTCGGTTCACCCCTCCACTTT. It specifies CASSSSGQGVGSPLHF.

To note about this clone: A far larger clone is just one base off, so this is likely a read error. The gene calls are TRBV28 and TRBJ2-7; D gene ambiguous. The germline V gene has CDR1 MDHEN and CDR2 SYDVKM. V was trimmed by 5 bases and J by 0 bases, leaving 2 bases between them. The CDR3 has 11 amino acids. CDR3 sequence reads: CASSVSYEQYF. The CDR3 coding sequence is TGTGCCAGCAGTGTCTCCTACGAGCAGTACTTC.

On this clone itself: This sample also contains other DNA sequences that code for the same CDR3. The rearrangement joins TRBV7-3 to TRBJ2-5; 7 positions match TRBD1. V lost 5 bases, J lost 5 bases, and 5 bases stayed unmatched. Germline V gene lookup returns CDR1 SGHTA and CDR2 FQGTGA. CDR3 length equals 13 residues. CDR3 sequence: CASSLTGVETQYF. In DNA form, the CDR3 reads TGTGCCAGCAGCCTCACAGGGGTGGAGACCCAGTACTTC.

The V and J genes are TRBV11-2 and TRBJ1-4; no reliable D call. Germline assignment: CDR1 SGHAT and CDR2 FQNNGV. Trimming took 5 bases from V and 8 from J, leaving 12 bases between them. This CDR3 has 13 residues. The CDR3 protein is CASSPRTEEKLFF. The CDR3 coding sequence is TGTGCCAGCAGCCCGCGGACTGAGGAAAAACTGTTTTTT.

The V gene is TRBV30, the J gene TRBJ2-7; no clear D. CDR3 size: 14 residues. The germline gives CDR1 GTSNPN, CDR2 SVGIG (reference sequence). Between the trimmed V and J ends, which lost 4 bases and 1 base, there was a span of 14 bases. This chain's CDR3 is CAWTRGRLSYEQYF. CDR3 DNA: TGTGCCTGGACTCGTGGACGGCTATCCTACGAGCAGTACTTC. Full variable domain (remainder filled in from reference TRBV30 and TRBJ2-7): SQTIHQWPATLVQPVGSPLSLECTVEGTSNPNLYWYRQAAGRGLQLLFYSVGIGQISSEVPQNLSASRPQDRQFILSSKKLLLSDSGFYLCAWTRGRLSYEQYFGPGTRLTVT.

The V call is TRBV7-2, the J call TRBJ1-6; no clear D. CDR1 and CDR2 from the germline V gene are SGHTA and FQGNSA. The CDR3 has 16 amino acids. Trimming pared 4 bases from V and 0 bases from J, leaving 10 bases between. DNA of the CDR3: TGTGCCAGCAGCTGGGTTAGCAGCTCCTATAATTCACCCCTCCACTTT. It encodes CASSWVSSSYNSPLHF.

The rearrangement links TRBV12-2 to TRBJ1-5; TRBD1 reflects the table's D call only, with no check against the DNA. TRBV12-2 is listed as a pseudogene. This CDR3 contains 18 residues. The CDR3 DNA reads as TGTGCAGGTTCCTCAGGGGGCGTGAGGGGATTGTCGGGGCAGCCCCAGCATTTT. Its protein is CAGSSGGVRGLSGQPQHF.

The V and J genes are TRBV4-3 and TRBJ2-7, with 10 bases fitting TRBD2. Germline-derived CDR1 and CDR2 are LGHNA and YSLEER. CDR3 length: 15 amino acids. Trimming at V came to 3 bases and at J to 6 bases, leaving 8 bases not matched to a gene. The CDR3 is CASSHELAGTSEQYF. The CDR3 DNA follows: TGCGCCAGCAGCCACGAACTAGCGGGAACTTCCGAGCAGTACTTC.

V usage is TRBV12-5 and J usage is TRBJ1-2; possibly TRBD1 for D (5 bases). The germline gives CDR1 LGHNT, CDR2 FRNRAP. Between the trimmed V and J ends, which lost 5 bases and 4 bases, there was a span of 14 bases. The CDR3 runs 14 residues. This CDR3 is CASGPSGGTYGYTF. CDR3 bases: TGTGCTAGTGGTCCCAGTGGGGGGACCTATGGCTACACCTTC.

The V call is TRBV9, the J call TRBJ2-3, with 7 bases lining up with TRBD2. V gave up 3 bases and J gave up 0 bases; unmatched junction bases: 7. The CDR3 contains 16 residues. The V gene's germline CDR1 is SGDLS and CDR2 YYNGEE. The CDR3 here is CASSEPLRGSTDTQYF. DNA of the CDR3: TGTGCCAGCAGCGAGCCGTTGCGGGGGAGCACAGATACGCAGTATTTT.

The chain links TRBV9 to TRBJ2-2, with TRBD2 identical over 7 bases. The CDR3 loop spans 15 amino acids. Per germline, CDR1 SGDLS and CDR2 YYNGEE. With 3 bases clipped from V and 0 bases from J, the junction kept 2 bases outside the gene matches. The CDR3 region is CASSEGLTNTGELFF. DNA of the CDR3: TGTGCCAGCAGCGAGGGACTAACGAACACCGGGGAGCTGTTTTTT. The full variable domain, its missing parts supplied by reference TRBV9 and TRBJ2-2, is DSGVTQTPKHLITATGQRVTLRCSPRSGDLSVYWYQQSLDQGLQFLIQYYNGEERAKGNILERFSAQQFPDLHSELNLSSLELGDSALYFCASSEGLTNTGELFFGEGSRLTVL.

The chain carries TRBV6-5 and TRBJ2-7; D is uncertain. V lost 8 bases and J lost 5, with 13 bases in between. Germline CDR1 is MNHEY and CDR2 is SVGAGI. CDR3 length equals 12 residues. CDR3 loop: CASLYYGHEQYF. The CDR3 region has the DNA TGTGCCAGCCTTTATTACGGGCACGAGCAGTACTTC.

Written as DNA, the CDR3 is TGTGCCAGCAGCTTAACCGGGACCCAAAACCCGAACACTGAAGCTTTCTTT. Translating it yields CASSLTGTQNPNTEAFF. J is TRBJ1-1 and V is TRBV13, with a tentative D call TRBD1 (5 bases). CDR1 and CDR2 from the germline V gene are PRHDT and FYEKMQ (reference sequence). The V gene lost 2 bases and the J gene lost 1 base, with 17 bases spanning the gap. CDR3 length: 17 residues.

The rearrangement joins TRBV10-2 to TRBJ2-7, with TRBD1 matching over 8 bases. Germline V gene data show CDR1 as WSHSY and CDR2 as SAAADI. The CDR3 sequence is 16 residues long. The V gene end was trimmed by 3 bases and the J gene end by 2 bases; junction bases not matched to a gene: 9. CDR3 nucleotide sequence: TGCGCCAGCAGTGACCTCCTTATGACAGGGGCCTACGAGCAGTACTTC. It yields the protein CASSDLLMTGAYEQYF.

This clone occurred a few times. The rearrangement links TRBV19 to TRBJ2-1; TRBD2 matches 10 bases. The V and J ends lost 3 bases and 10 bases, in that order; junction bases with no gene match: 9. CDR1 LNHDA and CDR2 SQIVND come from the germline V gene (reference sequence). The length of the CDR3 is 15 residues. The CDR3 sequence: CASSMGLAGVKEQFF. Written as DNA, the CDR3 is TGTGCCAGTAGTATGGGGCTAGCGGGAGTGAAGGAGCAGTTCTTC.

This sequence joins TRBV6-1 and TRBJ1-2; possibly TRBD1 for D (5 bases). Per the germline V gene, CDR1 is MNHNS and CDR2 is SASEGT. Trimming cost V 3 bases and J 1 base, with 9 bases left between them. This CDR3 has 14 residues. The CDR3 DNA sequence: TGTGCCAGCAGTGAGACAGTTGTTAACTATGGCTACACCTTC. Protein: CASSETVVNYGYTF.

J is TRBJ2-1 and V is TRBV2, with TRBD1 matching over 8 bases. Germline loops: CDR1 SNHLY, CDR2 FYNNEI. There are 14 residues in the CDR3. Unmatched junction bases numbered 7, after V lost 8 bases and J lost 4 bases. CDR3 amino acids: CASPGTGVYNEQFF. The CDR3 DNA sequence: TGTGCCAGCCCAGGGACAGGTGTTTACAATGAGCAGTTCTTC.

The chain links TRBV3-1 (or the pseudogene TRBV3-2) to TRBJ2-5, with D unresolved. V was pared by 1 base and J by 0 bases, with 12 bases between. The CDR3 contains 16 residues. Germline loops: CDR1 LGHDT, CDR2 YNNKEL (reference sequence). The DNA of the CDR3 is TGTGCCAGCAGCCAAGGGGGTAGCCGTTACCAAGAGACCCAGTACTTC. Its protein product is CASSQGGSRYQETQYF.

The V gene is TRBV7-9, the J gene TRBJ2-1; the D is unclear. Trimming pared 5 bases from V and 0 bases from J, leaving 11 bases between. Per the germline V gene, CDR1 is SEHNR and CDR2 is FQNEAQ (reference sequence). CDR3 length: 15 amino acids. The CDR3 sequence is CASSPLQSSYNEQFF. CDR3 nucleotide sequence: TGTGCCAGCAGCCCTCTTCAAAGCTCCTACAATGAGCAGTTCTTC. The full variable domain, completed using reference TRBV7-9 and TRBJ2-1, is DTGVSQNPRHKITKRGQNVTFRCDPISEHNRLYWYRQTLGQGPEFLTYFQNEAQLEKSRLLSDRFSAERPKGSFSTLEIQRTEQGDSAMYLCASSPLQSSYNEQFFGPGTRLTVL.

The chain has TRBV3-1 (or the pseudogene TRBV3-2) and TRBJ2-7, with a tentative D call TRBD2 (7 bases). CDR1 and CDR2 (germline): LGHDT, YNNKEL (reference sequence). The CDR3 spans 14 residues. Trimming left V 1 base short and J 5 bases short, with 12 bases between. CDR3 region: CASSQGGGAHEQYF. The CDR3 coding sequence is TGTGCCAGCAGCCAAGGAGGGGGGGCCCACGAGCAGTACTTC.

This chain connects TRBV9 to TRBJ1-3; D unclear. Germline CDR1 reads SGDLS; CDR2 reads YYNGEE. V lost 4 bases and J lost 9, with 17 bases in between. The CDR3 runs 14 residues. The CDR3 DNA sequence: TGTGCCAGCAGCTCCGCGACTCGACCAAGCACCATATATTTT. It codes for CASSSATRPSTIYF.